The rows below give T cell receptor beta chains drawn from one sample of a study of PD-L1 blockade in urothelial cancer. The data were produced by immunoSEQ multiplex PCR, yet TCRdb's version contains in-frame clones alone and is incomplete. The sample has approximately 79,000 clones, roughly 87% seen once. The sequencing used PBMCs, collected around atezolizumab (anti-PD-L1) treatment. These receptors originate from a woman in her 70s with urothelial cancer. CDR3s include the opening cysteine and the closing phenylalanine or tryptophan. D genes are given only for firm matches. The size field is filled for only some rows; it gives once, few, many or a size class.

TRBJ1-4	TRBV5-1	-	TRBD1	CASSQGQGGRPTNEKLFF	TGCGCCAGCAGCCAGGGACAGGGAGGGAGACCAACTAATGAAAAACTGTTTTTT
TRBJ1-1	TRBV4-2	-	TRBD1	CASSQGQGTLSEAFF	TGTGCCAGCAGCCAAGGACAGGGGACCCTATCTGAAGCTTTCTTT
TRBJ1-5	TRBV7-9	-	-	CASSQSMPGMLQPQHF	TGTGCCAGCAGCCAATCCATGCCAGGAATGCTTCAGCCCCAGCATTTT
TRBJ2-3	TRBV6-6	-	TRBD2	CASSGHSAGREDTQYF	TGTGCCAGCAGTGGCCACTCGGCGGGGAGGGAAGATACGCAGTATTTT
TRBJ1-2	TRBV30	-	TRBD1	CAWSAPHDRGNYGYTF	TGTGCCTGGAGTGCCCCCCACGACAGGGGGAACTATGGCTACACCTTC
TRBJ2-5	TRBV19	-	-	CASSSLWLRGEYQETQYF	TGTGCCAGTAGTAGCCTCTGGCTCCGAGGAGAGTACCAAGAGACCCAGTACTTC
TRBJ1-2	TRBV2	-	TRBD1	CASSAGTGQGGGYTF	TGTGCCAGCAGTGCGGGGACGGGACAGGGAGGCGGCTACACCTTC
TRBJ1-2	TRBV4-3	-	-	CASSQGQGGGYTF	TGCGCCAGCAGCCAAGGGCAGGGCGGTGGCTACACCTTC
TRBJ2-2	TRBV7-7	-	-	CASSLEGVGNGELFF	TGTGCCAGCAGCTTAGAGGGCGTCGGGAACGGGGAGCTGTTTTTT
TRBJ1-1	TRBV18	-	-	CASSPEQGTTEAFF	TGTGCCAGCTCACCCGAACAGGGAACCACTGAAGCTTTCTTT
TRBJ2-1	TRBV6-6	-	-	CASSYGPPPYNEQFF	TGTGCCAGCAGTTACGGGCCTCCTCCCTACAATGAGCAGTTCTTC
TRBJ2-2	TRBV9	-	-	CASSVGGESGELFF	TGTGCCAGCAGCGTAGGGGGCGAGTCCGGGGAGCTGTTTTTT
TRBJ1-2	TRBV2	-	-	CASSQGLGYTF	TGTGCCAGCAGTCAGGGGCTTGGCTACACCTTC
TRBJ2-3	TRBV9	once	TRBD2	CASSVGAGGADTQYF	TGTGCCAGCAGCGTAGGGGCGGGGGGGGCAGATACGCAGTATTTT
TRBJ2-3	TRBV21-1	-	-	CASSIRTSGIADTQYF	TGTGCCAGCAGCATCCGGACTAGCGGGATAGCAGATACGCAGTATTTT
TRBJ1-2	TRBV18	-	-	CASSPYPGNYGYTF	TGTGCCAGCTCACCGTATCCGGGAAACTATGGCTACACCTTC
TRBJ1-2	TRBV11-2	once	-	CASSRGGGYTF	TGTGCCAGCAGCAGAGGAGGTGGCTACACCTTC
TRBJ2-7	TRBV7-2	-	TRBD2	CASSLGASVAGYEQYF	TGTGCCAGCAGCTTAGGAGCCTCCGTAGCGGGGTACGAGCAGTACTTC
TRBJ1-6	TRBV11-2	-	-	CASSLAGRGNSPLHF	TGTGCCAGCAGCTTAGCGGGGCGGGGGAATTCACCCCTCCACTTT
TRBJ2-1	TRBV28	-	TRBD2	CASSPLRELNNEQFF	TGTGCCAGCAGCCCGCTGCGGGAGCTCAACAATGAGCAGTTCTTC
TRBJ2-7	TRBV4-1	-	TRBD2	CASSQGEGLASTYEQYF	TGCGCCAGCAGCCAGGGGGAGGGACTAGCGAGTACCTACGAGCAGTACTTC
TRBJ2-2	TRBV14	-	-	CASSQTSGAGGELFF	TGTGCCAGCAGCCAAACTTCCGGTGCCGGCGGGGAGCTGTTTTTT
TRBJ2-7	TRBV13	-	-	CASSLGRGFYEQYF	TGTGCCAGCAGCTTAGGGCGGGGCTTTTACGAGCAGTACTTC
TRBJ2-6	TRBV5-1	-	-	CASSSGSGANVLTF	TGCGCCAGCAGTTCCGGCTCTGGGGCCAACGTCCTGACTTTC
TRBJ2-5	TRBV2	-	TRBD2	CASSVGTTYF	TGTGCCAGCAGTGTCGGGACTACGTACTTC
TRBJ2-2	TRBV9	-	TRBD1	CASSETGTGTGELFF	TGTGCCAGCAGCGAGACCGGGACAGGGACCGGGGAGCTGTTTTTT
TRBJ2-2	TRBV28	-	TRBD1	CASSSARGLETGELFF	TGTGCCAGCAGTTCGGCCAGGGGGCTTGAAACCGGGGAGCTGTTTTTT
TRBJ2-1	TRBV7-7	-	-	CASSFTSFNEQFF	TGTGCCAGCAGCTTTACTTCATTCAATGAGCAGTTCTTC
TRBJ2-7	TRBV30	once	-	CAWSGSADEQYF	TGTGCCTGGAGCGGGAGTGCAGACGAGCAGTACTTC
TRBJ2-2	TRBV30	-	-	CAWRAGRSSNTGELFF	TGTGCCTGGAGGGCGGGACGGTCCTCGAACACCGGGGAGCTGTTTTTT
TRBJ2-5	TRBV5-1	-	-	CASSLNEAPQTQYF	TGCGCCAGCAGCTTGAACGAGGCCCCCCAGACCCAGTACTTC
TRBJ2-3	TRBV5-1	-	-	CASSLARGLSTDTQYF	TGCGCCAGCAGCTTGGCCCGGGGACTCAGCACAGATACGCAGTATTTT
TRBJ2-1	TRBV5-1	-	TRBD2	CASSLTTLGLAGGEQFF	TGCGCCAGCAGCTTGACGACCCTCGGACTAGCGGGAGGTGAGCAGTTCTTC
TRBJ1-1	TRBV7-9	-	-	CASSLVGGYTEAFF	TGTGCCAGCAGCTTAGTGGGGGGGTACACTGAAGCTTTCTTT
TRBJ2-5	TRBV7-8	once	TRBD2	CASSLEFPSGGVQETQYF	TGTGCCAGCAGCTTAGAATTCCCTAGCGGGGGGGTTCAAGAGACCCAGTACTTC
TRBJ2-1	TRBV5-1	-	-	CASSLALSIFSDNEQFF	TGCGCCAGCAGCTTGGCCCTATCGATTTTTTCCGACAATGAGCAGTTCTTC
TRBJ2-2	TRBV7-7	-	TRBD2	CASSLLAGANTGELFF	TGTGCCAGCAGCTTGCTAGCGGGGGCGAACACCGGGGAGCTGTTTTTT
TRBJ1-2	TRBV4-3	-	TRBD1	CASSHQQGADYGYTF	TGCGCCAGCAGCCATCAACAGGGGGCCGACTATGGCTACACCTTC
TRBJ2-3	TRBV30	-	TRBD1	CAWNRGPSTDTQYF	TGTGCCTGGAACAGGGGGCCGAGCACAGATACGCAGTATTTT
TRBJ2-5	TRBV5-5	few	TRBD2	CASSQGLAGRGGTQYF	TGTGCCAGCAGCCAGGGACTAGCGGGGAGGGGTGGGACCCAGTACTTC
TRBJ1-4	TRBV6-1	-	-	CASSDGGTNEKLFF	TGTGCCAGCAGTGACGGGGGGACTAATGAAAAACTGTTTTTT
TRBJ1-5	TRBV5-1	-	-	CASSWGENQPQHF	TGCGCCAGCAGCTGGGGGGAAAATCAGCCCCAGCATTTT
TRBJ2-1	TRBV18	-	TRBD1	CASSPPGQYNEQFF	TGTGCCAGCTCACCACCGGGACAGTACAATGAGCAGTTCTTC
TRBJ2-3	TRBV9	once	TRBD2	CASSVGGASGRETQYF	TGTGCCAGCAGCGTAGGGGGAGCTAGCGGGAGGGAGACGCAGTATTTT
TRBJ2-7	TRBV6-5	-	-	CASSYRPGHTYEQYF	TGTGCCAGCAGTTACAGACCGGGACACACCTACGAGCAGTACTTC
TRBJ1-2	TRBV5-4	-	-	CASSSGLLSTF	TGTGCCAGCAGCTCAGGGCTACTAAGCACCTTC
TRBJ2-7	TRBV9	-	-	CASSPRGEQYF	TGTGCCAGCAGCCCTCGCGGGGAGCAGTACTTC
TRBJ1-1	TRBV6-6	once	-	CASSGPENTEAFF	TGTGCCAGCAGTGGGCCGGAGAACACTGAAGCTTTCTTT